This paragraph covers one T cell receptor beta chain sequence. Its antigen is as yet unknown. Sequencing used immunoSEQ multiplex PCR; TCRdb keeps in-frame clones, though not all of them. The sample includes 150,000 or so clones, 85% to 95% seen only once; the top ten take roughly 9%. The sample comes from a study of T cell responses to AZD1222 COVID-19 vaccine. General study results and limits: The CD4 TCRs associated with vaccination extended across spike and predominated at 160-218 and 743-854. Donors, mostly white British, included more females; clonal diversity was possibly underestimated. Samples come after the peak T cell response, not at day 14.

Trimming cost V 3 bases and J 0 bases, with 14 bases left between them. The CDR3 is made up of 16 amino acids. In germline, CDR1 is SGHTA, CDR2 FQGNSA. The sample here was peripheral blood, taken on day 0 of AZD1222 vaccination. This receptor was taken from an adult in good health. This sequence joins TRBV7-2 and TRBJ1-2; tentative D call: TRBD1 (6 bases). CDR3 nucleotides: TGTGCCAGCAGCTTGCTCTGGGGGCAAGCTAACTATGGCTACACCTTC. Its protein is CASSLLWGQANYGYTF.